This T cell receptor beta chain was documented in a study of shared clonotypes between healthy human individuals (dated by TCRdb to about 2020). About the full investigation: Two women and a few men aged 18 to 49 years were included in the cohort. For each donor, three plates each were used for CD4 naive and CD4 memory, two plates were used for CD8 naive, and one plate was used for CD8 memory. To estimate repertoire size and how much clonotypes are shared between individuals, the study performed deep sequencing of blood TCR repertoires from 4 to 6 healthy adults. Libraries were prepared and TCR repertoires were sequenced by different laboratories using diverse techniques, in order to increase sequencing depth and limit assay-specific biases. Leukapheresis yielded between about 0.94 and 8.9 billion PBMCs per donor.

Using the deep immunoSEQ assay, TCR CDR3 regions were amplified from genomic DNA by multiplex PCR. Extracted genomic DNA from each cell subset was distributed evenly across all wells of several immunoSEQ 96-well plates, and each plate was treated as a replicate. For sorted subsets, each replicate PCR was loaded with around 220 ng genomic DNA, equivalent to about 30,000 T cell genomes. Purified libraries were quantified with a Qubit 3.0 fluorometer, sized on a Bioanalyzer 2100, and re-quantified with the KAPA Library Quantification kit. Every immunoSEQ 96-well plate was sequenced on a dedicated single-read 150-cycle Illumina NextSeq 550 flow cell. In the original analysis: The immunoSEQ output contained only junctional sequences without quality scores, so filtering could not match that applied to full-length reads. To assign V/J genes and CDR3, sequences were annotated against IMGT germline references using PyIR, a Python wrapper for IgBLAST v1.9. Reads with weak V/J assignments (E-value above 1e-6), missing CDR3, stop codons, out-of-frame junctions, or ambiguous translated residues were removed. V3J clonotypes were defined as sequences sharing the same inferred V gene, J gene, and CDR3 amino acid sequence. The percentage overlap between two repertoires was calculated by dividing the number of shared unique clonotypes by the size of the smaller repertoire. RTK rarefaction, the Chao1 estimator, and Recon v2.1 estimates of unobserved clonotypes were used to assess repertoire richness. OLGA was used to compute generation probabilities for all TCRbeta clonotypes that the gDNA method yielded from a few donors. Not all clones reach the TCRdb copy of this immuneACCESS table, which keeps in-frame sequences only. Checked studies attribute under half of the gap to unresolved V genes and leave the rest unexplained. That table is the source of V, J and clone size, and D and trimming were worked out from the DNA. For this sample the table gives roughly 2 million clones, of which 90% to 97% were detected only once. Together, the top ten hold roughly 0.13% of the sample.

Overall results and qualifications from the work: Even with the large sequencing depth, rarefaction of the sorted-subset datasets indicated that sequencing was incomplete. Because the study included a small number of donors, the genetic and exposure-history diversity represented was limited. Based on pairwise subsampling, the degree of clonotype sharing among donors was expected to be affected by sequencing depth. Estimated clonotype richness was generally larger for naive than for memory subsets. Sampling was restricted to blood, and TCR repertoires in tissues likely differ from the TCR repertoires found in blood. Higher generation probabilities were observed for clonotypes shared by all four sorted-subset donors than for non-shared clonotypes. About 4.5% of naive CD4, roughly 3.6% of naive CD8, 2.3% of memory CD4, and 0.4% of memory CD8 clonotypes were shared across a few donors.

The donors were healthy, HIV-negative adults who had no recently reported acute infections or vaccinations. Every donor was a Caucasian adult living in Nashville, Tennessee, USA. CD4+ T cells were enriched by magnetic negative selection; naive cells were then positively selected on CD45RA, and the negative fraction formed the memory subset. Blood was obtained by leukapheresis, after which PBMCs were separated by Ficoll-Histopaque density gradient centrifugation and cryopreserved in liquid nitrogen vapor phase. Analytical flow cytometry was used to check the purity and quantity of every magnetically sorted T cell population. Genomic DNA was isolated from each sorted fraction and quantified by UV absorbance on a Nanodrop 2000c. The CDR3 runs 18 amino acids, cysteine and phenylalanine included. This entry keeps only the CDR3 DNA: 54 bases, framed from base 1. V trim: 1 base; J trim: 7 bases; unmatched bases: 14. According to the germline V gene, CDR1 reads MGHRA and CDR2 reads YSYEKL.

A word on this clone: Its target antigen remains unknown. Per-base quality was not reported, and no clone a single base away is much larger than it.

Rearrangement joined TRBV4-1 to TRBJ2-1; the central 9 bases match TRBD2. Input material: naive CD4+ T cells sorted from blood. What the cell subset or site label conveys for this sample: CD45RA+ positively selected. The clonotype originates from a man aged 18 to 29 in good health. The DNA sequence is TGCGCCAGCAGCCAAGTTGTGTCCGCGGGAGGGCCGGGGAATGAGCAGTTCTTC. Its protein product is CASSQVVSAGGPGNEQFF.